The following is a TCR beta chain sequence with its context. The sample comes from a study of blood T cell repertoires in COVID-19. Study overall: Sites in the United States, Italy and Spain provided acute and convalescent COVID-19 samples. PBMCs, B-cell-depleted T cells, or T cells were the source of the cDNA or gDNA that made up the material.

In the original analysis: Nucleated cell counts were estimated from reference gene primer amplification. Method: immunoSEQ multiplex PCR; TCRdb's copy keeps in-frame clones and lacks some. D and trimming come from the DNA, and the V and J calls and clone size come from that table. The sample comprises roughly 200,000 clones, about nine tenths of which are singletons, and around 7% rests with the top ten. The source is a middle-aged man with acute or convalescent COVID-19. The sequenced sample consisted of peripheral blood.

The DNA of the CDR3 is TGTGCCACCAGCAGAGGGAGGGGGGAGCGGGGGCTGGCCGGGGAGACCCAGTACTTC. Protein sequence: CATSRGRGERGLAGETQYF. The rearrangement uses TRBV15 and TRBJ2-5; 8 bases match TRBD2. V lost 1 base and J lost 5; bases outside the gene matches: 18. The CDR3 has 19 amino acids. The V gene's germline CDR1 is LNHNV and CDR2 YYDKDF (reference sequence).